The clone carrying this TCR beta chain turned up a few times. The record originates from a study of T cell changes during pregnancy in multiple sclerosis. Germline values: CDR1 MGHRA, CDR2 YSYEKL. The CDR3 totals 15 residues. J was trimmed by 2 bases and V by 1 base; bases with no gene match: 2. Method: immunoSEQ multiplex PCR; TCRdb's copy keeps in-frame clones and lacks some. The sample consists of 60,000 to 75,000 clones, about nine tenths of them appearing once. The input for sequencing was peripheral blood, taken in the third trimester of pregnancy. This chain links TRBV4-1 with TRBJ2-3; the match to TRBD2 covers 8 bases. The source of this sequence is a female donor with multiple sclerosis, enrolled in a pregnancy study. The CDR3 spells CASSQGGLVTDTQYF. CDR3 nucleotide sequence: TGCGCCAGCAGCCAAGGGGGACTAGTCACAGATACGCAGTATTTT.